Presented here are 31 T cell receptor beta chains from one specimen sequenced in a study of blood T cells in healthy people across ages. Through a sample-barcoded 5' primer and a J-beta primer mix, a second PCR was run for roughly 7 to 11 cycles. TCRdb processed the 5' RACE reads anew with MiXCR; each CDR3 protein has one entry. The table includes a few hundred thousand distinct CDR3 sequences, approximately 30% detected once. The sequenced material came from blood. The receptors originated from a woman in her sixties or seventies in good health.

This clonotype was seen a few times. V is TRBV21-1 and J is TRBJ1-4; the table's D call, TRBD1, was not checked against the DNA. TRBV21-1 is a pseudogene locus. This CDR3 contains 16 residues. The CDR3 bases are TGTGCCAGCAGCAAAGTTCGACAGGGGACTAATGAAAAACTGTTTTTT. Translated, it gives CASSKVRQGTNEKLFF.

This clonotype has a handful of counts. This chain connects TRBV6-5 to TRBJ2-6; unclear D gene. The CDR3 is 15 amino acids. Germline values: CDR1 MNHEY, CDR2 SVGAGI. The V and J ends lost 8 bases and 1 base respectively, with 12 bases between them. CDR3 residues: CASRSEASGANVLTF. The CDR3, as DNA: TGTGCCAGCCGCTCCGAAGCGTCTGGGGCCAACGTCCTGACTTTC.

This clonotype was detected a few times. V gene TRBV5-6 combines with J gene TRBJ1-5, with TRBD1 as a possible D gene (5 bases). With 0 bases removed from V and 7 bases from J, the gap between germline ends came to 14 bases. The CDR3 runs 15 residues. CDR1 and CDR2 (germline): SGHDT, YYEEEE. The CDR3 is CASSLGQGIGQPQHF. The CDR3 region has the DNA TGTGCCAGCAGCTTGGGGCAGGGAATAGGACAGCCCCAGCATTTT.

The J gene is TRBJ2-1, the V gene TRBV7-6, with 8 bases identical to TRBD2. V lost 8 bases, J lost 6 bases, and 12 bases stayed unmatched. The CDR3 length is 15 residues. Germline-derived CDR1 and CDR2 are SGHVS and FNYEAQ. Written as DNA, the CDR3 is TGTGCCAGCCGGGAGGGATCTAACCTACTCAATGAGCAGTTCTTC. The encoded protein is CASREGSNLLNEQFF.

This clonotype was counted many times. V usage is TRBV7-2 and J usage is TRBJ2-5; 8 positions agree with TRBD2. J gave up 5 bases and V 3 bases, and 8 bases lay outside the gene matches. Germline assignment: CDR1 SGHTA and CDR2 FQGNSA. The CDR3 has 15 residues. CDR3 loop: CASSFSAGGGETQYF. The CDR3 nucleotides read TGTGCCAGCAGCTTTTCGGCGGGGGGCGGGGAGACCCAGTACTTC.

The gene calls are TRBV5-8 and TRBJ1-2, with TRBD1 matching over 12 bases. The CDR3 is 17 amino acids. V lost 1 base and J lost 4; bases outside the gene matches: 8. Looked up from germline, CDR1 is SGHTS and CDR2 is YDEGEE. CDR3 residues: CASSLPRGTGGVYGYTF. The CDR3 DNA reads TGTGCCAGCAGCTTGCCACGTGGGACAGGGGGCGTCTATGGCTACACCTTC.

This clonotype was observed a few times. The chain is built from TRBV6-5 and TRBJ2-5; no clear D gene. Germline loops: CDR1 MNHEY, CDR2 SVGAGI. Deletions cut 4 bases from V and 2 bases from J, with 11 bases between. The CDR3 extends over 14 amino acids. The DNA for the CDR3 is TGTGCCAGCAGTTCCTTGGGGATTCAAGAGACCCAGTACTTC. This sequence encodes CASSSLGIQETQYF.

Many counts were recorded for this clonotype. This sequence joins TRBV28 and TRBJ2-7; D is unresolved. V dropped 3 bases and J dropped 6 bases, with 9 bases sitting between them. Germline values: CDR1 MDHEN, CDR2 SYDVKM. The CDR3 is 12 amino acids. CDR3 in DNA: TGTGCCAGCAGTTTCAAACCCTTCGAGCAGTACTTC. Translating gives CASSFKPFEQYF.

This clonotype appeared a few times. The V gene is TRBV29-1, the J gene TRBJ1-2; D is perhaps TRBD1 (5 bases). The germline V and J ends were trimmed by 3 bases and 8 bases, with 16 bases remaining between them. Germline CDR1 reads SQVTM; CDR2 reads ANQGSEA. This CDR3 has 13 amino acids. CDR3 DNA sequence: TGCAGCGTTGACGGCAGGGTATACGGGGGCTACACCTTC. Residues: CSVDGRVYGGYTF.

This clonotype has more than one count but fewer than ten. This chain uses TRBV7-2 with TRBJ1-4, with TRBD1 as a possible D gene (5 bases). Germline CDR1 reads SGHTA; CDR2 reads FQGNSA. The CDR3 sequence is 13 residues long. Trimming shortened V by 1 base and J by 8 bases, and 8 bases separated the two germline ends. The CDR3 DNA reads as TGTGCCAGCAGCTTAGTTTGGGGGGAAAAACTGTTTTTT. It yields the protein CASSLVWGEKLFF.

The J gene is TRBJ2-5, the V gene TRBV20-1; 9 bases map to TRBD2. In germline, CDR1 is DFQATT, CDR2 SNEGSKA (reference sequence). Losses at the gene ends were 6 bases for V and 5 bases for J; bases not matched to a gene: 16. CDR3 length: 16 residues. This CDR3 is CSATRVAGGPIETQYF. CDR3 sequence (DNA): TGCAGTGCCACAAGGGTGGCGGGGGGGCCGATTGAGACCCAGTACTTC.

J is TRBJ1-3 and V is TRBV6-1; D remains unclear. The CDR3 runs 16 residues. Germline loops: CDR1 MNHNS, CDR2 SASEGT. The V end was cut by 6 bases, the J end by 0 bases, with 15 bases between. The DNA for the CDR3 is TGTGCCAGCAGAAACACCCATAGCATCTCTGGAAACACCATATATTTT. Translated: CASRNTHSISGNTIYF.

The chain joins TRBV2 to TRBJ2-4; D is unresolved. This CDR3 is 15 amino acids long. Germline V gene data show CDR1 as SNHLY and CDR2 as FYNNEI. Trimming stripped 6 bases from V and 1 base from J, with 13 bases between. CDR3 sequence: CASRLEFGAKNIQYF. The CDR3 DNA sequence: TGTGCCAGCAGGCTCGAATTCGGTGCCAAAAACATTCAGTACTTC.

This clonotype was counted only a few times. The chain employs TRBV10-3 and TRBJ2-7; a weak D match, TRBD2 (5 bases). Germline V lookup: CDR1 ENHRY, CDR2 SYGVKD. This CDR3 contains 15 residues. V shed 6 bases and J shed 0 bases, with 15 bases lying between them. Written as DNA, the CDR3 is TGTGCCATCAGCTCATCTAGCTTGACCTCCTACGAGCAGTACTTC. It encodes CAISSSSLTSYEQYF.

V gene TRBV7-8 combines with J gene TRBJ1-1; D is ambiguous. Trimming shortened V by 5 bases and J by 3 bases, and 13 bases separated the two germline ends. Per germline, CDR1 SGHVS and CDR2 FQNEAQ. The length of the CDR3 is 14 residues. The CDR3 region has the DNA TGTGCCAGCAGCCCGGGCGGGGTGGACACTGAAGCTTTCTTT. Its protein is CASSPGGVDTEAFF.

This chain joins TRBV7-2 and TRBJ1-1, with 11 bases fitting TRBD1. CDR3 length equals 16 residues. Per the germline V gene, CDR1 is SGHTA and CDR2 is FQGNSA. The V segment lost 5 bases and the J segment 3 bases; nucleotides outside the gene matches: 8. In DNA, the CDR3 is TGTGCCAGCAGCGAGACCGGGACAGGGGGTTACACTGAAGCTTTCTTT. Protein sequence: CASSETGTGGYTEAFF.

J is TRBJ2-1 and V is TRBV7-3; 8 bases fit TRBD1. Germline V gives CDR1 SGHTA, CDR2 FQGTGA. Trimming at V came to 7 bases and at J to 9 bases, leaving 11 bases not matched to a gene. This CDR3 is built from 14 residues. CDR3 nucleotide sequence: TGTGCCAGCATGACCGGGACAGGCCGCGTTGAGCAGTTCTTC. Translation: CASMTGTGRVEQFF.

The gene calls are TRBV7-3 and TRBJ1-1; D gene uncertain. Trimming pared 3 bases from V and 0 bases from J, leaving 5 bases between. This CDR3 has 13 residues. Germline V gene sequence: CDR1 SGHTA, CDR2 FQGTGA. The CDR3 DNA sequence: TGTGCCAGCAGCTTCCGCATGAACACTGAAGCTTTCTTT. Protein sequence: CASSFRMNTEAFF. The full variable domain, in which reference TRBV7-3 and TRBJ1-1 provide the parts outside the CDR3, is GAGVSQTPSNKVTEKGKYVELRCDPISGHTALYWYRQSLGQGPEFLIYFQGTGAADDSGLPNDRFFAVRPEGSVSTLKIQRTERGDSAVYLCASSFRMNTEAFFGQGTRLTVV.

The chain combines TRBV20-1 with TRBJ1-2, with D possibly TRBD1 on 6 matching bases. Trimming removed 5 bases at V and 3 bases at J, with 10 bases between. The length of the CDR3 is 12 residues. Germline assignment: CDR1 DFQATT and CDR2 SNEGSKA (reference sequence). CDR3 sequence: CSARRGDYGYTF. DNA for the CDR3: TGCAGTGCTCGAAGGGGGGACTATGGCTACACCTTC.

This clonotype was detected a few times. V is TRBV29-1 and J is TRBJ2-3; TRBD2 matches 10 bases. The CDR3 runs to 16 residues. V was pared by 8 bases and J by 0 bases, with 11 bases of the junction left unmatched. CDR1 SQVTM and CDR2 ANQGSEA come from the germline V gene. The chain's CDR3 is CSLVKASGGSTDTQYF. DNA for the CDR3: TGCAGCCTCGTAAAGGCTAGCGGGGGTAGCACAGATACGCAGTATTTT.

In DNA form, the CDR3 reads TGTGCCAGCAGCCAAGGAATGAGAGAATCACCCCTCCACTTT. Amino acids: CASSQGMRESPLHF. The chain employs TRBV3-1 and TRBJ1-6; D is unresolved. In germline, CDR1 is LGHDT, CDR2 YNNKEL (reference sequence). Between the trimmed V and J ends, which lost 1 base and 10 bases, there was a span of 11 bases. This CDR3 spans 14 amino acids.

There are a few counts of this clonotype. This rearrangement joins TRBV7-8 to TRBJ2-1, with D tentatively TRBD2 (6 bases). Germline lookup yields CDR1 SGHVS and CDR2 FQNEAQ. Trimming cost V 5 bases and J 2 bases, with 10 bases left between them. The CDR3 contains 14 residues. CDR3 sequence: CASSRTGAYNEQFF. CDR3 nucleotide sequence: TGTGCCAGCAGCCGGACGGGGGCCTACAATGAGCAGTTCTTC.

Of note for this clonotype: This may be a read error, as it is one base from a much larger clone. This chain joins TRBV6-2 or TRBV6-3 and TRBJ2-5; D remains unclear. The J call may be incorrect, as the DNA end agrees better with TRBJ2-1. The germline V gene encodes CDR1 MNHEY and CDR2 SVGEGT. The CDR3 spans 12 residues. DNA for the CDR3: TGTGCCAGCGGCCTTAGTAGGAATAAGCAGTTCTTC. It codes for CASGLSRNKQFF.

Written as DNA, the CDR3 is TGTGCCAGCAGTCCAGACAGGGGAACCTACGAGCAGTACTTC. Translated: CASSPDRGTYEQYF. This sequence joins TRBV7-3 and TRBJ2-5, with TRBD1 identical over 8 bases. Judging by the DNA end, TRBJ2-7 fits better; the J call may be wrong. Germline V gene lookup returns CDR1 SGHTA and CDR2 FQGTGA. The CDR3 extends over 14 amino acids.

The chain links TRBV11-2 to TRBJ2-5; a weak D match, TRBD2 (5 bases). Trimming stripped 5 bases from V and 3 bases from J, with 13 bases between. This CDR3 spans 14 amino acids. Germline V gene sequence: CDR1 SGHAT, CDR2 FQNNGV. DNA of the CDR3: TGTGCCAGCAGCCTCGGAGGCAGTAAAGAGACCCAGTACTTC. Protein: CASSLGGSKETQYF.

The CDR3, as DNA: TGCAGCGTTGATAAAGGCAGTCCCACAGATACGCAGTATTTT. Amino acid sequence: CSVDKGSPTDTQYF. This chain joins TRBV29-1 and TRBJ2-3; D not certain. CDR3 length: 14 residues. Trimming took 3 bases from V and 2 from J, leaving 12 bases between them. Germline CDR1 SQVTM, CDR2 ANQGSEA.

The V and J genes are TRBV7-2 and TRBJ2-5; perhaps TRBD1 as D (6 bases). The J call may be in error: the DNA end matches TRBJ2-1 better. The CDR3 has 14 residues. Germline loops: CDR1 SGHTA, CDR2 FQGNSA. The CDR3 is CASSLLEQGYRQFF. DNA for the CDR3: TGTGCCAGCAGCTTACTTGAACAGGGATATAGGCAGTTCTTC.

This clonotype was seen only once. A read error may produce the germline difference seen at one junction end. The chain uses TRBV3-1 and TRBJ2-5; 10 bases agree with TRBD1. Germline values: CDR1 LGHDT, CDR2 YNNKEL (reference sequence). This CDR3 has 16 amino acids. This chain's CDR3 is CASSQGRTGGQESQYF. The CDR3 DNA follows: TGTGCCAGCAGCCAAGGACGGACAGGGGGACAAGAGTCCCAGTACTTC.

This clonotype was counted only a few times. The chain employs TRBV9 and TRBJ1-2; no definite D call. CDR3 length equals 11 residues. The V end was cut by 7 bases, the J end by 6 bases, with 10 bases between. Germline values: CDR1 SGDLS, CDR2 YYNGEE. This chain's CDR3 is CASSHSHGYTF. CDR3 nucleotides: TGTGCCAGCTCTCACTCCCATGGCTACACCTTC.

The chain couples TRBV12-3 or TRBV12-4 to TRBJ1-1; D gene unclear. The V end lost 5 bases, the J end lost 10 bases, and 17 bases lay between the germline ends. The CDR3 is made up of 13 amino acids. The CDR3 sequence is CASSPLMGRGAFF. CDR3 bases: TGTGCCAGCAGTCCTTTGATGGGGAGAGGAGCTTTCTTT.

This clonotype was seen repeatedly, ten times or more. The CDR3 loop reads CSAGRTNEKLFF. CDR3 nucleotide sequence: TGCAGTGCTGGAAGGACTAATGAAAAACTGTTTTTT. The chain combines TRBV20-1 with TRBJ1-4; no definite D call. Germline V gene sequence: CDR1 DFQATT, CDR2 SNEGSKA (reference sequence). The CDR3 contains 12 residues. Between the trimmed V and J ends, which lost 5 bases and 2 bases, there was a span of 6 bases.